This T cell receptor beta chain was identified during a study of T cell repertoires in cytomegalovirus infection. This CDR3 comprises 13 residues. The V end lost 0 bases, the J end lost 8 bases, and 11 bases lay between the germline ends. Germline V gene lookup returns CDR1 SGHDT and CDR2 YYEEEE. Comments on this clonotype: The target antigen is unknown.

Via MiXCR, TCRdb re-called the reads, giving one row per CDR3 protein. The sample has 700,000 to 950,000 distinct CDR3 sequences, around a third seen once; the top ten hold roughly an eighth. The sequences come from cultured CD8+ T cells from PBMCs, collected from culture after CMV antigen stimulation. This rearrangement joins TRBV5-6 to TRBJ1-1, with TRBD1 as a possible D gene (6 bases). This TCR came from a human donor in good health (CMV status not recorded). Some clones in this sample may be carry-over from other donors' samples. CDR3 in amino acids: CASSLGGRQEAFF. In DNA form, the CDR3 reads TGTGCCAGCAGCTTGGGGGGGCGGCAAGAAGCTTTCTTT. Complete variable domain (other parts from reference TRBV5-6 and TRBJ1-1): DAGVTQSPTHLIKTRGQQVTLRCSPKSGHDTVSWYQQALGQGPQFIFQYYEEEERQRGNFPDRFSGHQFPNYSSELNVNALLLGDSALYLCASSLGGRQEAFFGQGTRLTVV.